The rows below give T cell receptor beta chains drawn from one sample of a study of cytomegalovirus exposure and HLA in healthy donors. Using immunoSEQ multiplex PCR, the repertoire was profiled, and TCRdb retains in-frame clones only, with some absent. In all, the sample yields 85,000 or so clones. Material for sequencing was PBMCs. These receptors all stem from a woman aged 25 to 39 in good health and CMV-seronegative. Both conserved end residues are part of each CDR3. A D gene is named only where the DNA matches it firmly.

D gene	V gene	J gene	CDR3 protein	CDR3 DNA
TRBD1	TRBV11-2	TRBJ1-2	CASSSPGTEKAGYTF	TGTGCCAGCAGCTCACCCGGGACAGAAAAGGCTGGCTACACCTTC
TRBD1	TRBV27	TRBJ1-2	CASRSGTGPYGYTF	TGTGCCAGCAGATCCGGGACAGGGCCCTATGGCTACACCTTC
TRBD2	TRBV6-6	TRBJ2-1	CASSAAGSSYNEQFF	TGTGCCAGCTCCGCAGCGGGGAGCTCCTACAATGAGCAGTTCTTC
TRBD2	TRBV5-1	TRBJ2-3	CASSGTSGDATDTQYF	TGCGCCAGCAGCGGGACTAGCGGGGACGCAACAGATACGCAGTATTTT
NA	TRBV4-1	TRBJ1-3	CASSQGGRGRSGNTIYF	TGCGCCAGCAGCCAAGGAGGAAGGGGTAGATCTGGAAACACCATATATTTT
TRBD1	TRBV29-1	TRBJ2-7	CSVAGTGEDEQYF	TGCAGCGTAGCCGGGACAGGGGAGGACGAGCAGTACTTC
NA	TRBV4-2	TRBJ2-7	CASGPRGGDEQYF	TGTGCCAGCGGACCTCGGGGTGGCGACGAGCAGTACTTC
NA	TRBV6-5	TRBJ1-3	CASRSDGSSGNTIYF	TGTGCCAGCAGATCAGACGGGAGCTCTGGAAACACCATATATTTT
NA	TRBV6-1	TRBJ2-1	CASRNFNEQFF	TGTGCCAGCAGGAACTTCAATGAGCAGTTCTTC
NA	TRBV5-1	TRBJ2-1	CASSLGDRYNEQFF	TGCGCCAGCAGCCTCGGAGACAGATACAATGAGCAGTTCTTC
NA	TRBV15	TRBJ2-1	CATSGAGALNEQFF	TGTGCCACCAGCGGGGCGGGGGCCCTTAATGAGCAGTTCTTC
TRBD2	TRBV18	TRBJ2-3	CASAPPLLAGGDTQYF	TGTGCCAGCGCACCACCGCTACTAGCGGGAGGGGATACGCAGTATTTT